One and the same sample provided the 29 T cell receptor beta chains below, sequenced in a study of blood T cell repertoires in COVID-19. Here immunoSEQ multiplex PCR was the method, and the copy in TCRdb shows in-frame clones only, minus some. This sample has 100,000 to 150,000 clones; 82% occur once, and the top ten carry approximately 4.5%. Sequencing input: peripheral blood. All receptors come from an older woman with acute or convalescent COVID-19.

This clone has only one observation. V usage is TRBV3-1 (or the pseudogene TRBV3-2) and J usage is TRBJ2-2; D perhaps matches TRBD2 (6 bases). The CDR3 is 13 residues long. Germline V lookup: CDR1 LGHDT, CDR2 YNNKEL (reference sequence). V was pared by 2 bases and J by 8 bases, with 9 bases between. This CDR3 is CASSQRGGGELFF. The DNA for the CDR3 is TGTGCCAGCAGCCAACGAGGAGGGGGGGAGCTGTTTTTT.

Regarding this clone: The sample holds other DNA sequences that translate to the same CDR3. V usage is TRBV18 and J usage is TRBJ1-4; D unclear. CDR3 length equals 13 residues. V lost 2 bases and J 8 bases, leaving 9 bases between the germline ends. CDR1 and CDR2 (germline): KGHSH, LQKENI. The CDR3 sequence is CASSPDRREKLFF. In nucleotides, the CDR3 is TGTGCCAGCTCACCAGACCGGAGGGAAAAACTGTTTTTT.

The chain employs TRBV30 and TRBJ2-7, with D possibly TRBD2 on 5 matching bases. The CDR3 consists of 14 residues. With 3 bases removed from V and 3 bases from J, the gap between germline ends came to 15 bases. Germline CDR1 and CDR2: GTSNPN and SVGIG (reference sequence). CDR3 protein: CAWRAGGSYYEQYF. CDR3 coding DNA: TGTGCCTGGAGGGCGGGCGGCTCATACTACGAGCAGTACTTC.

This rearrangement joins TRBV7-9 to TRBJ2-3; 8 nucleotides line up with TRBD2. The CDR3 has 17 residues. V shed 5 bases, J shed 0 bases, and the junction held 10 bases outside the gene matches. The germline V gene has CDR1 SEHNR and CDR2 FQNEAQ (reference sequence). For the CDR3, the DNA is TGTGCCAGCAGCATGGGTAGCGGGGCGACCAGCACAGATACGCAGTATTTT. It translates to CASSMGSGATSTDTQYF.

This chain connects TRBV20-1 to TRBJ1-4; D is perhaps TRBD1 (5 bases). CDR3 size: 14 residues. V lost 3 bases to trimming and J lost 6 bases, with 14 bases between them. From germline, CDR1 is DFQATT and CDR2 SNEGSKA (reference sequence). The CDR3 bases are TGCAGTGCTAGTCGGGGGGGTCGGGATGAAAAACTGTTTTTT. It translates to CSASRGGRDEKLFF.

The J gene is TRBJ2-3, the V gene TRBV4-3, with 8 bases that match TRBD1. Looked up from germline, CDR1 is LGHNA and CDR2 is YSLEER. This CDR3 has 15 amino acids. The V gene end was trimmed by 2 bases and the J gene end by 2 bases; junction bases not matched to a gene: 3. The DNA for the CDR3 is TGCGCCAGCAGCCAAACGACAGGGGTCACAGATACGCAGTATTTT. Its translation: CASSQTTGVTDTQYF.

The V gene is TRBV6-2 or TRBV6-3, the J gene TRBJ2-2, with D perhaps matching TRBD1 (5 bases). The CDR3 is 15 residues long. V was shortened by 2 bases and J by 4 bases, with 11 bases between the two germline ends. The germline CDR1 and CDR2 sequences are MNHEY and SVGEGT. Written as DNA, the CDR3 is TGTGCCAGCAGTTACACAGGTGCTGGCACCGGGGAGCTGTTTTTT. It is translated as CASSYTGAGTGELFF.

The chain has TRBV6-5 and TRBJ2-1; a weak D match, TRBD2 (6 bases). The V end was cut by 0 bases, the J end by 7 bases, with 16 bases between. CDR1 is MNHEY, CDR2 SVGAGI, per germline. The CDR3 is 16 residues long. The CDR3 DNA follows: TGTGCCAGCAGTTACTCGATACACCCCGGAGGGAATGAGCAGTTCTTC. Encoded protein: CASSYSIHPGGNEQFF.

The chain is built from TRBV7-9 and TRBJ2-5, with 11 bases lining up with TRBD2. The CDR3 is made up of 14 amino acids. Germline CDR1 reads SEHNR; CDR2 reads FQNEAQ (reference sequence). V was clipped by 1 base and J by 5 bases; unmatched bases: 0. The CDR3 region is CASSLGLAGETQYF. The CDR3 nucleotides are TGTGCCAGCAGCTTAGGACTAGCGGGGGAGACCCAGTACTTC.

CDR3 residues: CASSLAGFGTEAFF. The CDR3 region has the DNA TGTGCCAGCAGCTTGGCAGGGTTCGGCACTGAAGCTTTCTTT. The rearrangement uses TRBV5-5 and TRBJ1-1, with D possibly TRBD1 on 5 matching bases. This CDR3 contains 14 residues. Germline V gives CDR1 SGHKS, CDR2 YYEKEE (reference sequence). Between the trimmed V and J ends, which lost 0 bases and 4 bases, there was a span of 10 bases.

The chain carries TRBV19 and TRBJ2-1, with TRBD1 matching 7 bases. This CDR3 is 13 amino acids long. V dropped 7 bases and J dropped 7; count of bases not matched to a gene: 7. Per the germline V gene, CDR1 is LNHDA and CDR2 is SQIVND (reference sequence). The CDR3 DNA sequence: TGTGCCAGTACCAACAGGGGCGGGAATGAGCAGTTCTTC. This codes for CASTNRGGNEQFF.

The rearrangement links TRBV28 to TRBJ2-7, with a weak D call TRBD1 (6 bases). Germline V lookup: CDR1 MDHEN, CDR2 SYDVKM. There are 13 residues in the CDR3. Trimming removed 6 bases at V and 0 bases at J, with 9 bases between. The CDR3 region has the DNA TGTGCCAGCAGGGGGGACAACTCCTACGAGCAGTACTTC. Its protein is CASRGDNSYEQYF.

The chain employs TRBV7-2 and TRBJ2-7, with D possibly being TRBD1 (6 bases). V lost 5 bases, J lost 2 bases, and 16 bases lay in between. From germline, CDR1 is SGHTA and CDR2 FQGNSA. CDR3 length: 15 amino acids. The DNA for the CDR3 is TGTGCCAGCAGCCAGGGGCAGACAGTTACCTACGAGCAGTACGTC. It yields the protein CASSQGQTVTYEQYV.

The chain links TRBV10-3 to TRBJ1-1; D is undetermined. Germline CDR1 reads ENHRY; CDR2 reads SYGVKD. V was cut by 6 bases and J by 0 bases, with 8 bases left in between. The CDR3 is made up of 13 amino acids. The CDR3 bases are TGTGCCATCAGCACACACGTGAACACTGAAGCTTTCTTT. This sequence encodes CAISTHVNTEAFF.

V gene TRBV4-1 combines with J gene TRBJ1-3; D is possibly TRBD1 (6 bases). Germline assignment: CDR1 MGHRA and CDR2 YSYEKL. V lost 0 bases to trimming and J lost 4 bases, with 7 bases between them. The CDR3 spans 14 residues. Here the CDR3 reads CASSQDTGGNTIYF. CDR3 DNA sequence: TGCGCCAGCAGCCAAGACACAGGGGGAAACACCATATATTTT.

Written as DNA, the CDR3 is TGTGCCAGCAGTAAGGACAGGGTCTACGAGCAGTACGTC. Residues: CASSKDRVYEQYV. The gene calls are TRBV6-5 and TRBJ2-7; 8 bases agree with TRBD1. Germline values: CDR1 MNHEY, CDR2 SVGAGI. The trim removed 5 bases at V and 3 bases at J, leaving 3 bases unmatched. The CDR3 has 13 amino acids.

The chain recombines TRBV21-1 with TRBJ2-1; the table's D call, TRBD1, has no DNA check behind it. TRBV21-1 has pseudogene status. This CDR3 spans 19 amino acids. CDR3 in amino acids: CASSQPRGQERNSYNEQFF. CDR3 DNA: TGTGCCAGCAGCCAACCCCGGGGACAGGAGCGAAACTCCTACAATGAGCAGTTCTTC.

The chain is built from TRBV4-1 and TRBJ2-5; 11 nucleotides agree with TRBD2. The CDR3 extends over 17 amino acids. The V segment lost 0 bases and the J segment 5 bases; nucleotides outside the gene matches: 8. The germline CDR1 and CDR2 sequences are MGHRA and YSYEKL. CDR3 region: CASSQDLAGGLTETQYF. CDR3 nucleotide sequence: TGCGCCAGCAGCCAAGATCTAGCGGGGGGTCTCACGGAGACCCAGTACTTC.

The gene calls are TRBV18 and TRBJ2-6, with D perhaps TRBD1 (5 bases). The germline V gene has CDR1 KGHSH and CDR2 LQKENI. The CDR3 contains 16 residues. V was shortened by 0 bases and J by 4 bases, with 10 bases between the two germline ends. DNA of the CDR3: TGTGCCAGCTCACCACCGGTGGGGCTCGGGGCCAACGTCCTGACTTTC. Its protein is CASSPPVGLGANVLTF.

V is TRBV6-5 and J is TRBJ1-2; D unclear. Trimming removed 8 bases from V and 7 bases from J, with 14 bases in between. The CDR3 runs 12 residues. Germline assignment: CDR1 MNHEY and CDR2 SVGAGI. The CDR3 sequence is CASSKGAGGYTF. CDR3 DNA sequence: TGTGCCAGCTCGAAGGGAGCGGGTGGCTACACCTTC.

The chain recombines TRBV5-6 with TRBJ2-5; 9 nucleotides agree with TRBD1. The germline V gene has CDR1 SGHDT and CDR2 YYEEEE. V lost 4 bases and J lost 4; bases outside the gene matches: 11. This CDR3 contains 16 residues. The CDR3 reads CASSMYTGGSRETQYF. CDR3 bases: TGTGCCAGCAGCATGTATACAGGGGGCTCTCGAGAGACCCAGTACTTC.

The V call is TRBV23-1, the J call TRBJ2-7; 8 bases agree with TRBD1. TRBV23-1 is annotated as an ORF whose role is uncertain. V shed 2 bases and J 3 bases; nucleotides not matched to a gene: 15. This CDR3 spans 18 amino acids. In DNA, the CDR3 is TGCGCCAGCAGTCAACCCGAATCAGGGGGCCTTTTATACTACGAGCAGTACGTC. Protein product: CASSQPESGGLLYYEQYV.

The genes are TRBV5-1 and TRBJ1-2; D gene ambiguous. V was clipped by 0 bases and J by 7 bases, with 4 bases between them. Germline V lookup: CDR1 SGHRS, CDR2 YFSETQ. The CDR3 totals 11 residues. CDR3 residues: CASSLDSGYTF. CDR3 DNA sequence: TGCGCCAGCAGCTTGGACTCTGGCTACACCTTC.

CDR3 sequence: CASSLGLAGVYEQYF. The DNA for the CDR3 is TGTGCCAGCAGCTTAGGACTAGCGGGGGTCTACGAGCAGTACTTC. This chain joins TRBV11-2 and TRBJ2-7; TRBD2 matches at 12 bases. The germline gives CDR1 SGHAT, CDR2 FQNNGV. This CDR3 is built from 15 residues. V lost 1 base and J lost 3; bases outside the gene matches: 1.

The rearrangement links TRBV5-4 to TRBJ2-7; tentatively, D is TRBD2 (5 bases). This CDR3 spans 15 amino acids. Germline lookup yields CDR1 SGHNT and CDR2 YYREEE (reference sequence). The ends were cut back, 1 base at V and 0 bases at J, with 11 bases in the middle. CDR3 sequence reads: CASSLRSAGSYEQYV. CDR3 coding DNA: TGTGCCAGCAGCTTGAGGAGCGCGGGCTCCTACGAGCAGTACGTC.

The gene calls are TRBV30 and TRBJ2-5; D is unresolved. V was shortened by 4 bases and J by 1 base, with 4 bases between the two germline ends. Germline CDR1 GTSNPN, CDR2 SVGIG (reference sequence). The CDR3 is made up of 11 amino acids. The CDR3 DNA reads TGTGCCTGGACAGGCCAAGAGACCCAGTACTTC. It codes for CAWTGQETQYF. Variable domain in full (rest from reference TRBV30 and TRBJ2-5): SQTIHQWPATLVQPVGSPLSLECTVEGTSNPNLYWYRQAAGRGLQLLFYSVGIGQISSEVPQNLSASRPQDRQFILSSKKLLLSDSGFYLCAWTGQETQYFGPGTRLLVL.

The chain combines TRBV5-1 with TRBJ1-1; D gene ambiguous. The CDR3 is 14 amino acids. CDR1 is SGHRS and CDR2 is YFSETQ in the germline V gene. V lost 0 bases and J 1 base, leaving 7 bases between the germline ends. CDR3 sequence reads: CASSLDRGNTEAFF. The CDR3 DNA sequence: TGCGCCAGCAGCTTGGATCGGGGGAACACTGAAGCTTTCTTT.

The V call is TRBV3-1 (or the pseudogene TRBV3-2), the J call TRBJ1-1; D ambiguous. The CDR3 totals 14 residues. The ends were cut back, 4 bases at V and 1 base at J, with 10 bases in the middle. Per germline, CDR1 LGHDT and CDR2 YNNKEL (reference sequence). The CDR3 protein is CASSLLRGNTEAFF. Written as DNA, the CDR3 is TGTGCCAGCAGCCTCCTCCGGGGGAACACTGAAGCTTTCTTT.

V and J are TRBV6-6 and TRBJ1-2; 9 bases match TRBD1. V was clipped by 7 bases and J by 7 bases; unmatched bases: 10. This CDR3 spans 14 amino acids. CDR1 and CDR2 from the germline V gene are MNHNY and SVGAGI (reference sequence). This CDR3 is CASIQHRGLSGYTF. CDR3 nucleotide sequence: TGTGCCAGCATTCAGCACAGGGGGCTCTCTGGCTACACCTTC.